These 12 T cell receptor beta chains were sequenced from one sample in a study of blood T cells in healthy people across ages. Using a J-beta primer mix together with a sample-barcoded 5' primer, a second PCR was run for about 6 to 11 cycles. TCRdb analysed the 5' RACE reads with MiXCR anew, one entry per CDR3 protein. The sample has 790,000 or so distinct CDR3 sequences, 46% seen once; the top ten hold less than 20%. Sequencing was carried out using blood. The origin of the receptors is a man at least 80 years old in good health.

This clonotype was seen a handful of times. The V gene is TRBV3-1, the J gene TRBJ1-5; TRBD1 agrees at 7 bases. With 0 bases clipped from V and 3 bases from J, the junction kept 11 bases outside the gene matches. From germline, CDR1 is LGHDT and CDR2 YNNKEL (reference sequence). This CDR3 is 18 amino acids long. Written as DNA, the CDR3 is TGTGCCAGCAGCCAAGATCGCTCGGCGGGACAGCCCAATCAGCCCCAGCATTTT. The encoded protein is CASSQDRSAGQPNQPQHF.

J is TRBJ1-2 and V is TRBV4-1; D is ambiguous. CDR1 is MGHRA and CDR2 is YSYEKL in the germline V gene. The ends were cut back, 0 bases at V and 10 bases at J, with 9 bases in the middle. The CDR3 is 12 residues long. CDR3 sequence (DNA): TGCGCCAGCAGCCAAGAACTGTTGGCCTACACCTTC. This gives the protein CASSQELLAYTF.

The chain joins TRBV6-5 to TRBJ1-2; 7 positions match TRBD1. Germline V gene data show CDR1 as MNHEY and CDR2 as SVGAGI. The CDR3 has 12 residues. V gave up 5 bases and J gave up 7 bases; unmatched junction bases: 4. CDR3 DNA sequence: TGTGCCAGCAGTGCGACAGGGTTTGGCTACACCTTC. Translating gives CASSATGFGYTF.

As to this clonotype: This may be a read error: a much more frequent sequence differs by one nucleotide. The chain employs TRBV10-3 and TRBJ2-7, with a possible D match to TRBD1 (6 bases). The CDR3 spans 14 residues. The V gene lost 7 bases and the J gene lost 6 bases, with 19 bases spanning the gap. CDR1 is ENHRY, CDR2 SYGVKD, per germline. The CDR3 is CAIKAPGAECEQYF. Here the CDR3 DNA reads TGTGCCATCAAAGCCCCAGGGGCAGAATGCGAGCAGTACTTC.

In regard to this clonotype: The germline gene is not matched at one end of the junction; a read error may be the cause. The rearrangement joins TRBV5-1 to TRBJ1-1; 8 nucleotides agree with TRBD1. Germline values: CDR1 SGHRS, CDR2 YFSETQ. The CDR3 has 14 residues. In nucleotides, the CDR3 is TGCGCCGGCAGCTTGAGAGACAGGGGAGCTGAAGCTTTCTTT. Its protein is CAGSLRDRGAEAFF.

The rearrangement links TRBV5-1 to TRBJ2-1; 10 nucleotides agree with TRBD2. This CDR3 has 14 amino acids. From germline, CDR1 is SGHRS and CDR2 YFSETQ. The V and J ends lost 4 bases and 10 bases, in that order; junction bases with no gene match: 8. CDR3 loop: CASSTETSGYEQFF. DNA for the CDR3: TGCGCCAGCAGCACGGAGACTAGCGGGTACGAGCAGTTCTTC.

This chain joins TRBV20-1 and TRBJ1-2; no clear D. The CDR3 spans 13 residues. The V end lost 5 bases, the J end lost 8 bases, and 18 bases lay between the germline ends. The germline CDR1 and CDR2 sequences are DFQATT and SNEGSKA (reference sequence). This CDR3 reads CSAPLDEDRGYTF. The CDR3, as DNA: TGCAGTGCTCCGCTAGACGAGGATAGAGGCTACACCTTC.

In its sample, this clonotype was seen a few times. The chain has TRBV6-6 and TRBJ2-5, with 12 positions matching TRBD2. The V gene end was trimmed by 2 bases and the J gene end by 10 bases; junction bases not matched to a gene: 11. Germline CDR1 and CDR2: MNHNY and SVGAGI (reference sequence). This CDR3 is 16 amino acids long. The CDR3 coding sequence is TGTGCCAGCAGTTACCCAGGACTAGCGGGGTCGGGGGGCCAGTACTTC. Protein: CASSYPGLAGSGGQYF.

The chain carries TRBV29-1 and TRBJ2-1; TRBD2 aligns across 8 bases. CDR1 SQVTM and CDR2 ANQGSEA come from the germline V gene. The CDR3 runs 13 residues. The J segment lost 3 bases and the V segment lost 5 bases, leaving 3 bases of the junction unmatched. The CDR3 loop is CSVSSGGYNEQFF. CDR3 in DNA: TGCAGCGTTTCCAGCGGGGGCTACAATGAGCAGTTCTTC.

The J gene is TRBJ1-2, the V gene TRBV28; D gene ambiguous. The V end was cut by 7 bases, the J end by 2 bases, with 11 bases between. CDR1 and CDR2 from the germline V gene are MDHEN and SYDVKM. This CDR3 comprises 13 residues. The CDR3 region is CASTIGSNYGYTF. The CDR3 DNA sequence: TGTGCCAGCACCATCGGGTCCAACTATGGCTACACCTTC.

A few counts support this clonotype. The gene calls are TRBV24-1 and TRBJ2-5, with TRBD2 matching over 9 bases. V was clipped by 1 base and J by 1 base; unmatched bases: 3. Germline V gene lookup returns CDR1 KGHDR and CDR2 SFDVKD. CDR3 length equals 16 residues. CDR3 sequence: CATSDFVSGSQETQYF. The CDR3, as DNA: TGTGCCACCAGTGATTTTGTTAGCGGGAGCCAAGAGACCCAGTACTTC.

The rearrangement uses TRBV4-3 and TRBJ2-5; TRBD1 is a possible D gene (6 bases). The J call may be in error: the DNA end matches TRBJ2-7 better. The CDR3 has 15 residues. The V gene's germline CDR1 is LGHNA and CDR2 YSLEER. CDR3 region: CASSQGTGTPYEQYF. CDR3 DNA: TGCGCCAGCAGCCAAGGAACCGGGACACCCTACGAGCAGTACTTC.